These 9 T cell receptor beta chains share one sample of origin, sequenced in a study of control samples from healthy donors and cancer patients. Sequenced by immunoSEQ multiplex PCR; TCRdb stores in-frame clones only, minus some. The data show roughly 86,000 clones, around 91% seen once. Sequencing was carried out using blood. The source is a man aged 30-40 years in good health.

The chain recombines TRBV4-2 with TRBJ2-3; maybe TRBD2 (6 bases). V was pared by 3 bases and J by 4 bases, with 11 bases between. This CDR3 contains 14 residues. The V gene's germline CDR1 is LGHNA and CDR2 YNFKEQ. The CDR3 loop is CASSHGRDPDTQYF. In DNA, the CDR3 is TGTGCCAGCAGCCATGGGCGGGACCCAGATACGCAGTATTTT.

The V gene is TRBV12-3 or TRBV12-4, the J gene TRBJ1-1; perhaps TRBD1 as D (6 bases). Trimming removed 6 bases from V and 0 bases from J, with 8 bases in between. CDR3 length equals 13 residues. The CDR3 here is CASRAGVNTEAFF. The CDR3 DNA reads TGTGCCAGCAGGGCAGGGGTGAACACTGAAGCTTTCTTT.

As to this clone: Its ends do not fully match the called genes, so a read error is possible. This sequence joins TRBV4-2 and TRBJ2-7; 12 bases align to TRBD2. Germline-derived CDR1 and CDR2 are LGHNA and YNFKEQ. CDR3 length: 17 amino acids. The CDR3 DNA reads as TGTGCCAGCAGCCAAGCCTCTACTAGCGGGGGGTCCTCCGAGCAGTACTTC. It yields the protein CASSQASTSGGSSEQYF.

The chain links TRBV4-1 to TRBJ2-1; the D is unclear. Per the germline V gene, CDR1 is MGHRA and CDR2 is YSYEKL. The CDR3 runs 19 residues. Trimming took off 4 bases at V and 0 bases at J, with 22 bases between the two ends. The CDR3 sequence: CASSPLNRLSPSSYNEQFF. The CDR3 nucleotides are TGCGCCAGCAGCCCATTGAATCGACTCTCGCCAAGCTCCTACAATGAGCAGTTCTTC.

This chain connects TRBV7-8 to TRBJ1-1, with D maybe TRBD1 (5 bases). This CDR3 contains 13 residues. The V gene lost 1 base and the J gene lost 7 bases, with 10 bases spanning the gap. CDR1 is SGHVS and CDR2 is FQNEAQ in the germline V gene. Here the CDR3 reads CASSLGLDSEAFF. The CDR3 nucleotides are TGTGCCAGCAGCTTAGGATTAGACAGTGAAGCTTTCTTT. Based on the CDR3 plus reference TRBV7-8 and TRBJ1-1, the full variable domain is GAGVSQSPRYKVAKRGQDVALRCDPISGHVSLFWYQQALGQGPEFLTYFQNEAQLDKSGLPSDRFFAERPEGSVSTLKIQRTQQEDSAVYLCASSLGLDSEAFFGQGTRLTVV.

V and J are TRBV4-1 and TRBJ1-1; no reliable D call. With 0 bases removed from V and 2 bases from J, the gap between germline ends came to 16 bases. CDR1 and CDR2 from the germline V gene are MGHRA and YSYEKL. The CDR3 consists of 17 residues. The CDR3 here is CASSQDQFMTLNTEAFF. CDR3 DNA sequence: TGCGCCAGCAGCCAAGATCAATTCATGACACTTAACACTGAAGCTTTCTTT.

This chain uses TRBV7-8 with TRBJ2-7, with 14 nucleotides matching TRBD2. CDR1 is SGHVS and CDR2 is FQNEAQ in the germline V gene. V was clipped by 4 bases and J by 3 bases; unmatched bases: 8. CDR3 length: 17 amino acids. The CDR3 bases are TGTGCCAGCAGCTCGACCCCGGGACTAGCGGGGGACTACGAGCAGTACTTC. Protein product: CASSSTPGLAGDYEQYF.

The rearrangement uses TRBV5-5 and TRBJ2-7; D assignment may be TRBD1 or TRBD2 (6 bases each). The CDR3 extends over 14 amino acids. The V gene lost 6 bases and the J gene lost 2 bases, with 15 bases spanning the gap. Germline loops: CDR1 SGHKS, CDR2 YYEKEE (reference sequence). The CDR3 DNA is TGTGCCAGCAACCTCCGGGGGCCCACCTACGAGCAGTACTTC. The encoded protein is CASNLRGPTYEQYF.

The genes are TRBV19 and TRBJ1-1; possible D gene TRBD1, 6 bases. Trimming pared 5 bases from V and 2 bases from J, leaving 15 bases between. The CDR3 covers 15 residues. Germline CDR1 and CDR2: LNHDA and SQIVND (reference sequence). The CDR3 DNA reads TGTGCCAGTAGTGACCCGGGACACGGAAACACTGAAGCTTTCTTT. Its protein is CASSDPGHGNTEAFF.